Below are 21 T cell receptor beta chains sequenced from a single sample in a study of blood T cell repertoires in COVID-19. Generated by immunoSEQ multiplex PCR, the TCRdb table keeps only in-frame clones and is missing some. This sample has fewer than 85,000 clones, with 70% to 75% found just once. Material for sequencing was peripheral blood. Receptors were obtained from a woman aged 65 to 85 with acute or convalescent COVID-19.

This clone was detected a few times. V is TRBV6-5 and J is TRBJ1-5; 10 bases align to TRBD1. Germline V CDR1 and CDR2: MNHEY, SVGAGI. V was clipped by 5 bases and J by 5 bases; unmatched bases: 3. This CDR3 has 14 amino acids. CDR3 loop: CASSPTGGYQPQHF. The CDR3 DNA follows: TGTGCCAGCAGTCCGACAGGGGGCTATCAGCCCCAGCATTTT.

The gene calls are TRBV5-1 and TRBJ1-1; D is undetermined. Deletions cut 4 bases from V and 0 bases from J, with 10 bases between. From germline, CDR1 is SGHRS and CDR2 YFSETQ. The length of the CDR3 is 14 residues. CDR3 in DNA: TGCGCCAGCAGCAGCGGACCGATGAACACTGAAGCTTTCTTT. This encodes CASSSGPMNTEAFF.

This clone was found a few times. This chain uses TRBV19 with TRBJ1-1; 10 nucleotides line up with TRBD1. This CDR3 is built from 14 residues. Losses at the gene ends were 6 bases for V and 4 bases for J; bases not matched to a gene: 5. From germline, CDR1 is LNHDA and CDR2 SQIVND (reference sequence). The DNA for the CDR3 is TGTGCCAGTAGCTCCGGGACAGGGGTCACTGAAGCTTTCTTT. It translates to CASSSGTGVTEAFF. Complete variable domain (other parts from reference TRBV19 and TRBJ1-1): DGGITQSPKYLFRKEGQNVTLSCEQNLNHDAMYWYRQDPGQGLRLIYYSQIVNDFQKGDIAEGYSVSREKKESFPLTVTSAQKNPTAFYLCASSSGTGVTEAFFGQGTRLTVV.

CDR3: CATSGTGEETQYF. DNA of the CDR3: TGTGCCACCAGCGGGACAGGGGAAGAGACCCAGTACTTC. This chain uses TRBV15 with TRBJ2-5; TRBD1 agrees at 10 bases. The CDR3 sequence is 13 residues long. The germline V gene has CDR1 LNHNV and CDR2 YYDKDF (reference sequence). V lost 5 bases, J lost 3 bases, and 0 bases stayed unmatched.

As to this clone: The junction departs from the called germline gene at one end, perhaps through a read error. The chain has TRBV29-1 and TRBJ1-2, with no clear D. CDR1 and CDR2 from the germline V gene are SQVTM and ANQGSEA. CDR3 length: 10 amino acids. The CDR3 loop reads CSVLLPTPPF. For the CDR3, the DNA is TGCAGCGTACTGCTTCCTACGCCCCCCTTC.

This chain joins TRBV6-5 and TRBJ1-1, with 10 bases lining up with TRBD1. Germline V gene sequence: CDR1 MNHEY, CDR2 SVGAGI. The CDR3 has 13 residues. Trimming took 7 bases from V and 4 from J; bases not matched to a gene: 3. The CDR3 coding sequence is TGTGCCAGCACCCGGACAGGGGGCACTGAAGCTTTCTTT. Residues: CASTRTGGTEAFF.

This chain links TRBV24-1 with TRBJ2-1; 8 bases match TRBD1. The V gene's germline CDR1 is KGHDR and CDR2 SFDVKD. This CDR3 region has 14 residues. The V and J ends lost 1 base and 9 bases, in that order; junction bases with no gene match: 4. CDR3: CATSDLNRGSEQFF. The CDR3 DNA is TGTGCCACCAGTGATTTAAACAGGGGGAGTGAGCAGTTCTTC.

This chain uses TRBV7-6 with TRBJ1-6, with 8 bases that match TRBD1. The trim removed 1 base at V and 7 bases at J, leaving 3 bases unmatched. This CDR3 region has 15 residues. Germline V gene data show CDR1 as SGHVS and CDR2 as FNYEAQ. DNA of the CDR3: TGTGCCAGCAGCTTAGTACAGGGGGGGAATTCACCCCTCCACTTT. Translating gives CASSLVQGGNSPLHF.

The genes are TRBV19 and TRBJ2-5, with 8 bases fitting TRBD1. J lost 7 bases, V lost 3 bases, and 10 bases had no gene match. Germline V CDR1 and CDR2: LNHDA, SQIVND (reference sequence). The CDR3 has 15 amino acids. For the CDR3, the DNA is TGTGCCAGTAGTATGGGGACAGGCCCCTCGGGGACCCAGTACTTC. Translating gives CASSMGTGPSGTQYF.

The rearrangement uses TRBV18 and TRBJ1-5; D gene unclear. V lost 5 bases and J lost 2, with 10 bases in between. Germline V gene lookup returns CDR1 KGHSH and CDR2 LQKENI. The CDR3 loop spans 14 amino acids. The CDR3 DNA is TGTGCCAGCTCAGGGCAATTGGGCAATCAGCCCCAGCATTTT. Its translation: CASSGQLGNQPQHF.

The rearrangement joins TRBV5-4 to TRBJ1-1, with TRBD1 matching over 8 bases. The V segment lost 4 bases and the J segment 0 bases; nucleotides outside the gene matches: 5. Germline CDR1 reads SGHNT; CDR2 reads YYREEE (reference sequence). The CDR3 runs 15 residues. For the CDR3, the DNA is TGTGCCAGCAGCCCTCGGACAGGGTTGAACACTGAAGCTTTCTTT. Translating it yields CASSPRTGLNTEAFF.

J is TRBJ2-1 and V is TRBV7-2; 9 bases align to TRBD2. The V gene end was trimmed by 4 bases and the J gene end by 5 bases; junction bases not matched to a gene: 9. There are 16 residues in the CDR3. Germline V gene data show CDR1 as SGHTA and CDR2 as FQGNSA. CDR3 in DNA: TGTGCCAGCAGCTCGGGAGGCGGGAGGGCCCACAATGAGCAGTTCTTC. Encoded protein: CASSSGGGRAHNEQFF.

The chain employs TRBV9 and TRBJ2-2; 12 nucleotides line up with TRBD2. Germline V gene sequence: CDR1 SGDLS, CDR2 YYNGEE. The CDR3 covers 19 residues. V lost 0 bases, J lost 3 bases, and 9 bases stayed unmatched. The CDR3 region has the DNA TGTGCCAGCAGCGTAGCTATAGGACTAGCGGGACCGGACACCGGGGAGCTGTTTTTT. Protein product: CASSVAIGLAGPDTGELFF.

The V and J genes are TRBV5-1 and TRBJ2-3; D gene ambiguous. Trimming cost V 0 bases and J 1 base, with 9 bases left between them. CDR1 and CDR2 (germline): SGHRS, YFSETQ. This CDR3 contains 15 residues. The CDR3 loop reads CASSLVVSGTDTQYF. CDR3 in DNA: TGCGCCAGCAGCTTGGTGGTAAGCGGCACAGATACGCAGTATTTT.

The chain uses TRBV10-3 and TRBJ1-5; D unclear. The CDR3 contains 14 residues. Germline CDR1 reads ENHRY; CDR2 reads SYGVKD. V gave up 0 bases and J gave up 4 bases, with 7 bases separating them. DNA of the CDR3: TGTGCCATCAGTGAGTCGACATCTAATCAGCCCCAGCATTTT. Translated, it gives CAISESTSNQPQHF.

The chain is built from TRBV28 and TRBJ1-5; D unclear. Deletions cut 3 bases from V and 7 bases from J, with 10 bases between. The germline CDR1 and CDR2 sequences are MDHEN and SYDVKM. The CDR3 has 13 amino acids. The CDR3 region is CASSFDEGQPQHF. The CDR3 DNA reads TGTGCCAGCAGTTTTGACGAGGGCCAGCCCCAGCATTTT.

A remark on this clone: Other nucleotide sequences in the sample specify the same CDR3. V gene TRBV7-6 combines with J gene TRBJ1-5; D gene uncertain. V was cut by 1 base and J by 5 bases, with 6 bases left in between. Germline loops: CDR1 SGHVS, CDR2 FNYEAQ. CDR3 length: 13 residues. In DNA, the CDR3 is TGTGCCAGCAGCTTAGGGAGTGATCAGCCCCAGCATTTT. Its translation: CASSLGSDQPQHF. Together with reference TRBV7-6 and TRBJ1-5, the CDR3 gives the full variable domain: GAGVSQSPRYKVTKRGQDVALRCDPISGHVSLYWYRQALGQGPEFLTYFNYEAQQDKSGLPNDRFSAERPEGSISTLTIQRTEQRDSAMYRCASSLGSDQPQHFGDGTRLSIL.

This chain joins TRBV5-4 and TRBJ2-3, with a possible D match to TRBD2 (7 bases). The V gene's germline CDR1 is SGHNT and CDR2 YYREEE (reference sequence). This CDR3 is built from 16 residues. Trimming took off 5 bases at V and 1 base at J, with 17 bases between the two ends. The CDR3 region is CASSLFLGGGTDTQYF. In DNA, the CDR3 is TGTGCCAGCAGTTTGTTTCTAGGGGGGGGCACAGATACGCAGTATTTT.

J is TRBJ2-5 and V is TRBV2; 8 positions agree with TRBD1. CDR3 size: 11 residues. Germline V CDR1 and CDR2: SNHLY, FYNNEI. V gave up 10 bases and J gave up 5 bases; unmatched junction bases: 3. CDR3 DNA: TGTGCCAACCGACAGGGGGAGACCCAGTACTTC. This codes for CANRQGETQYF.

This clone was seen just once. V usage is TRBV19 and J usage is TRBJ1-4, with TRBD1 as a possible D gene (5 bases). V was cut by 10 bases and J by 0 bases, with 9 bases left in between. The CDR3 is made up of 13 amino acids. Germline CDR1 is LNHDA and CDR2 is SQIVND (reference sequence). Here the CDR3 reads CATQEATNEKLFF. The CDR3 coding sequence is TGTGCCACACAGGAAGCAACTAATGAAAAACTGTTTTTT.

The V and J genes are TRBV5-6 and TRBJ2-2; D gene unclear. Germline V CDR1 and CDR2: SGHDT, YYEEEE. Deletions cut 3 bases from V and 2 bases from J, with 8 bases between. This CDR3 spans 14 amino acids. The CDR3, as DNA: TGTGCCAGCAGCTGGGCCGTTAACACCGGGGAGCTGTTTTTT. Translating gives CASSWAVNTGELFF.